The rows below give T cell receptor beta chains drawn from one sample of a study of shared clonotypes between healthy human individuals. Assay: immunoSEQ multiplex PCR; the TCRdb copy retains only in-frame clones and omits some. The sample lists under 2.5 million clones, approximately 90% occurring once. Sequencing used naive CD4+ T cells from PBMCs. The receptors originated from a man between 18 and 35 years old in good health. Some clones in this sample may be carry-over from other donors' samples. The CDR3 runs from the conserved cysteine through the conserved F or W. The D gene is left open where the match is weak. Not every row has a clone size; where given, it reads once, few, many or a size class.

D,size,J,V,CDR3,DNA
TRBD1,.,TRBJ2-3,TRBV10-1,CASSAVGQGDDTQYF,TGCGCCAGCAGTGCCGTTGGACAGGGCGACGATACGCAGTATTTT
TRBD2,.,TRBJ2-3,TRBV7-9,CASSTIAGGLTQYF,TGTGCCAGCAGCACAATAGCGGGAGGGCTAACGCAGTATTTT
.,.,TRBJ2-7,TRBV29-1,CSVVGLGGSYEQYF,TGCAGCGTTGTGGGGCTAGGAGGATCCTACGAGCAGTACTTC
.,.,TRBJ2-7,TRBV6-5,CASSYGGSRYEQYF,TGTGCCAGCAGTTACGGGGGGTCCCGCTACGAGCAGTACTTC
.,.,TRBJ2-3,TRBV4-3,CASSQESSGDTDTQYF,TGCGCCAGCAGCCAAGAATCGAGCGGAGACACAGATACGCAGTATTTT
.,few,TRBJ1-5,TRBV7-9,CASSLAGTTNQPQHF,TGTGCCAGCAGCTTAGCCGGGACAACTAATCAGCCCCAGCATTTT
TRBD1,.,TRBJ2-2,TRBV5-1,CASRKQGMTGELFF,TGCGCCAGCCGCAAACAGGGGATGACCGGGGAGCTGTTTTTT
TRBD2,.,TRBJ2-5,TRBV28,CASSLSGSLETQYF,TGTGCCAGCAGTTTAAGCGGGAGTTTGGAGACCCAGTACTTC
.,.,TRBJ1-4,TRBV27,CASALRGSEKLFF,TGTGCCAGCGCACTCAGGGGAAGTGAAAAACTGTTTTTT
.,.,TRBJ2-3,TRBV7-2,CASSLVGLPRYF,TGTGCCAGCAGCTTAGTTGGCCTCCCCCGGTATTTT
.,once,TRBJ2-7,TRBV7-8,CASSRIIAVYEQYF,TGTGCCAGCAGCAGAATCATAGCGGTTTACGAGCAGTACTTC
TRBD1,.,TRBJ2-7,TRBV27,CASRGTGGTYEQYF,TGTGCCAGCAGGGGGACAGGGGGAACCTACGAGCAGTACTTC
.,few,TRBJ1-3,TRBV27,CASSPTGQGNTIYF,TGTGCCAGCAGCCCCACGGGGCAGGGAAACACCATATATTTT
.,.,TRBJ2-7,TRBV7-8,CASSRRDLGYEQYF,TGTGCCAGCAGCCGACGGGACCTCGGCTACGAGCAGTACTTC
.,.,TRBJ1-6,TRBV11-2,CASSFSFLGQNSPLHF,TGTGCCAGCAGCTTCTCCTTCTTGGGACAAAATTCACCCCTCCACTTT
.,.,TRBJ2-7,TRBV15,CATSSGTDYEQYF,TGTGCCACCAGCAGCGGGACCGACTACGAGCAGTACTTC
TRBD1,once,TRBJ1-1,TRBV10-2,CASRDPGGLNTEAFF,TGCGCCAGCAGAGACCCAGGGGGCCTGAACACTGAAGCTTTCTTT
TRBD2,.,TRBJ2-7,TRBV7-9,CASSPKRQREGEQYF,TGTGCCAGCAGCCCAAAACGCCAGCGGGAGGGGGAGCAGTACTTC
TRBD1,.,TRBJ2-4,TRBV28,CASSPTGQGTKNIQYF,TGTGCCAGCAGCCCTACGGGACAGGGAACCAAAAACATTCAGTACTTC
TRBD1,.,TRBJ2-4,TRBV6-5,CASSSGTALAKNIQYF,TGTGCCAGCAGTTCAGGGACAGCCCTAGCCAAAAACATTCAGTACTTC
.,.,TRBJ2-5,TRBV18,CASSPQYQETQYF,TGTGCCAGCTCACCCCAGTACCAAGAGACCCAGTACTTC
.,.,TRBJ2-7,TRBV29-1,CSVVEAAPPYEQYF,TGCAGCGTTGTCGAAGCGGCACCCCCCTACGAGCAGTACTTC
.,.,TRBJ1-2,TRBV6-5,CASRRAPVGYTF,TGTGCCAGCAGGCGGGCGCCGGTTGGCTACACCTTC
.,.,TRBJ1-1,TRBV29-1,CSARVGMNTEAFF,TGCAGCGCTAGGGTGGGGATGAACACTGAAGCTTTCTTT